This T cell receptor beta chain was identified in a study of beta chain features in type 1 diabetes. Broader study findings: Type 1 diabetes patients had TCRB CDR3s that were shorter (moderately but significantly so) in all four CD4+ subsets. Sampled from patients, naive, central memory and Treg TCRB repertoires appeared more similar than those sampled from healthy donors.

In its sample, this clone was seen a few times. The antigen is not known. Expressed TCRB transcripts were sequenced because the entire RNA isolate underwent reverse transcription. Repertoires were generated with immunoSEQ multiplex PCR, while TCRdb's copy carries only in-frame clones and drops some. The table shows over 300,000 clones, with around 9.3% occurring only once. Input material: central memory CD4+ T cells from blood. The TCR originated in a man aged 25 to 40 with type 1 diabetes.

CDR3 amino acids: CASSDDAGGTEAFF. CDR3 DNA: TGTGCCAGCAGTGACGATGCGGGAGGGACTGAAGCTTTCTTT. This sequence joins TRBV25-1 and TRBJ1-1; the D is unclear. This CDR3 comprises 14 residues. V lost 3 bases and J 5 bases, leaving 13 bases between the germline ends. Per germline, CDR1 MGHDK and CDR2 SYGVNS. Full variable domain (rest looked up from reference TRBV25-1 and TRBJ1-1): EADIYQTPRYLVIGTGKKITLECSQTMGHDKMYWYQQDPGMELHLIHYSYGVNSTEKGDLSSESTVSRIRTEHFPLTLESARPSHTSQYLCASSDDAGGTEAFFGQGTRLTVV.